The source of this T cell receptor beta chain is a study of T-cell reconstitution after alpha-beta-depleted transplantation in children. This clonotype was found a few times. The library targeted TCRbeta and was prepared with unique molecular identifiers. TCRdb analysed the PCR reads with MiXCR anew, one entry per CDR3 protein. This sample yields roughly 350,000 distinct CDR3 sequences, of which 9% to 12% are seen a single time; 2% to 3% belongs to the top ten. From germline, CDR1 is MGHRA and CDR2 YSYEKL. Trimming took off 6 bases at V and 2 bases at J, with 10 bases between the two ends. This CDR3 has 13 amino acids.

The rearrangement joins TRBV4-1 to TRBJ2-5, with D tentatively TRBD2 (5 bases). This clonotype was obtained from a human donor who donated a stem cell graft to a child with acute lymphoblastic leukemia. Sequenced material: PBMCs from the stem cell graft donor, taken from the stem cell graft. The CDR3 bases are TGCGCCAGCAGACTAGACAATCAAGAGACCCAGTACTTC. Translated, it gives CASRLDNQETQYF.